This T cell receptor (beta chain) was documented in a study of T-cell memory formation after mild COVID-19. Study at large: The two donors had largely donor-specific TCR clusters.

The CDR3 is 14 amino acids. Germline V gene data show CDR1 as MNHEY and CDR2 as SVGAGI. Trimming took off 0 bases at V and 4 bases at J, with 9 bases between the two ends. Using its own MiXCR run on the 5' RACE reads, TCRdb lists one record per CDR3 protein. The table records hundreds of thousands of distinct CDR3 sequences, approximately 15% of them present only once. This rearrangement joins TRBV6-5 to TRBJ2-5, with D perhaps TRBD2 (5 bases). The sequenced sample was PBMCs or a T cell subset sorted from them (not recorded which). This clonotype was sampled from a man between 18 and 29 years old who had mild COVID-19 (a few samples of this study predate the infection). Cell type and time point are not known. The CDR3 is CASSYSEGRETQYF. The CDR3 DNA reads as TGTGCCAGCAGTTACTCCGAGGGAAGAGAGACCCAGTACTTC.